The rows below give T cell receptor beta chains drawn from one sample of a study of OX40 agonist ivuxolimab in advanced cancers. Using immunoSEQ multiplex PCR, the repertoire was profiled, and TCRdb retains in-frame clones only, with some absent. The table records about 84,000 clones, approximately 89% of them present only once. The sample in question was CD4+ or CD8+ T cells sorted from blood, obtained in a trial of the OX40 agonist ivuxolimab. Receptors were obtained from an adult with an advanced solid tumor such as melanoma, head and neck, liver or kidney cancer. Each CDR3 is given with its conserved first and last residue. D genes are given only for firm matches. Clone size is stated in some rows and not others, as once, few, many or a class when expanded.

j_gene: TRBJ2-7
abundance: once
d_gene: .
v_gene: TRBV5-1
CDR3nt: TGCGCCAGCAGCCGCGGGACAGCCGGCTCCTACGAGCAGTACTTC
CDR3aa: CASSRGTAGSYEQYF

j_gene: TRBJ2-1
abundance: .
d_gene: .
v_gene: TRBV19
CDR3nt: TGTGCCAGTAGTTTGAGCGGGTACAATGAGCAGTTCTTC
CDR3aa: CASSLSGYNEQFF

j_gene: TRBJ1-6
abundance: few
d_gene: .
v_gene: TRBV2
CDR3nt: TGTGCCAGCACCAGTTCCTATAATTCACCCCTCCACTTT
CDR3aa: CASTSSYNSPLHF

j_gene: TRBJ1-5
abundance: .
d_gene: TRBD1
v_gene: TRBV19
CDR3nt: TGTGCCAGTAGTAAGGGACAGGGGGCTGCAAATCAGCCCCAGCATTTT
CDR3aa: CASSKGQGAANQPQHF

j_gene: TRBJ2-7
abundance: .
d_gene: TRBD1
v_gene: TRBV6-6
CDR3nt: TGTGCCAGCAGTTACGGACAGGGGAGCTACGAGCAGTACTTC
CDR3aa: CASSYGQGSYEQYF

j_gene: TRBJ2-1
abundance: .
d_gene: .
v_gene: TRBV12-5
CDR3nt: TGTGCTAGTGGTTTGGTACCTACAGCCCCGAATTCCTACAATGAGCAGTTCTTC
CDR3aa: CASGLVPTAPNSYNEQFF

j_gene: TRBJ2-2
abundance: few
d_gene: .
v_gene: TRBV28
CDR3nt: TGTGCCAGCAGTTTACTCCGACAGATTTCGCCCGGGGAGCTGTTTTTT
CDR3aa: CASSLLRQISPGELFF

j_gene: TRBJ1-4
abundance: few
d_gene: .
v_gene: TRBV10-3
CDR3nt: TGTGCCACACGACAAGACAGCGGAAATGAAAAACTGTTTTTT
CDR3aa: CATRQDSGNEKLFF

j_gene: TRBJ2-2
abundance: .
d_gene: .
v_gene: TRBV5-1
CDR3nt: TGCGCCAGCAGCTTGGGGACACGCTCCACCGGGGAGCTGTTTTTT
CDR3aa: CASSLGTRSTGELFF

j_gene: TRBJ2-1
abundance: .
d_gene: .
v_gene: TRBV7-2
CDR3nt: TGTGCCAGCAGCTTAGGCCTGTCTCGGAATGAGCAGTTCTTC
CDR3aa: CASSLGLSRNEQFF

j_gene: TRBJ2-7
abundance: .
d_gene: .
v_gene: TRBV2
CDR3nt: TGTGCCAGCAGACGAACAAATTACGAGCAGTACTTC
CDR3aa: CASRRTNYEQYF

j_gene: TRBJ1-2
abundance: .
d_gene: .
v_gene: TRBV5-6
CDR3nt: TGTGCCAGCAGCCCGAACCCGACAGTCCCCCGGGGTGGCTACACCTTC
CDR3aa: CASSPNPTVPRGGYTF

j_gene: TRBJ2-3
abundance: .
d_gene: .
v_gene: TRBV18
CDR3nt: TGTGCCAGCTCACAACAGGGTTACACAGATACGCAGTATTTT
CDR3aa: CASSQQGYTDTQYF

j_gene: TRBJ1-6
abundance: .
d_gene: TRBD1
v_gene: TRBV7-9
CDR3nt: TGTGCCAGCAGCTCCGGGACAGGGAAATCACCCCTCCACTTT
CDR3aa: CASSSGTGKSPLHF

j_gene: TRBJ2-3
abundance: .
d_gene: TRBD1
v_gene: TRBV30
CDR3nt: TGTGCCTGGAGTGTAGGGACAGGAACCACAGATACGCAGTATTTT
CDR3aa: CAWSVGTGTTDTQYF

j_gene: TRBJ2-3
abundance: .
d_gene: TRBD2
v_gene: TRBV18
CDR3nt: TGTGCCAGCTCACAGGGACTAGCGGTGGGCACAGATACGCAGTATTTT
CDR3aa: CASSQGLAVGTDTQYF

j_gene: TRBJ1-2
abundance: .
d_gene: TRBD1
v_gene: TRBV5-1
CDR3nt: TGCGCCAGCAGACCGCAAACCGGGACAGTCTATGGCTACACCTTC
CDR3aa: CASRPQTGTVYGYTF

j_gene: TRBJ1-3
abundance: .
d_gene: .
v_gene: TRBV20-1
CDR3nt: TGCAGTACCCTCCGTGGAAACACCATATATTTT
CDR3aa: CSTLRGNTIYF

j_gene: TRBJ1-5
abundance: .
d_gene: .
v_gene: TRBV21-1
CDR3nt: TGTGCCAGCAGCAAAGGACCCAGGGCCCGGAATCAGCCCCAGCATTTT
CDR3aa: CASSKGPRARNQPQHF

j_gene: TRBJ2-4
abundance: .
d_gene: .
v_gene: TRBV29-1
CDR3nt: TGCAGCGTTGTAGGGGGGGGCCTAGCCAAAAACATTCAGTACTTC
CDR3aa: CSVVGGGLAKNIQYF

j_gene: TRBJ1-2
abundance: .
d_gene: .
v_gene: TRBV5-1
CDR3nt: TGCGCCAGCAGCTTGGGGTATGTCGTTACGGGTGACTATGGCTACACCTTC
CDR3aa: CASSLGYVVTGDYGYTF

j_gene: TRBJ2-1
abundance: .
d_gene: .
v_gene: TRBV28
CDR3nt: TGTGCCAGCCGCGAAGGCGGCTCCTACAATGAGCAGTTCTTC
CDR3aa: CASREGGSYNEQFF

j_gene: TRBJ2-1
abundance: .
d_gene: .
v_gene: TRBV4-3
CDR3nt: TGCGCCAGCAGCCAAAGGCTCGACAATGAGCAGTTCTTC
CDR3aa: CASSQRLDNEQFF

j_gene: TRBJ1-2
abundance: .
d_gene: TRBD1
v_gene: TRBV6-1
CDR3nt: TGTGCCAGCAGTGCCGGGACAGGTCGGGGTTCTAACTATGGCTACACCTTC
CDR3aa: CASSAGTGRGSNYGYTF

j_gene: TRBJ2-7
abundance: few
d_gene: TRBD2
v_gene: TRBV30
CDR3nt: TGTGCCTGGGAGAGGGCGACTAGCGGGAGTTCCTACGAGCAGTACTTC
CDR3aa: CAWERATSGSSYEQYF

j_gene: TRBJ2-1
abundance: .
d_gene: .
v_gene: TRBV2
CDR3nt: TGTGCCAGCCTCTTCCCCGGCCAGGGCTCCTACAATGAGCAGTTCTTC
CDR3aa: CASLFPGQGSYNEQFF

j_gene: TRBJ1-2
abundance: once
d_gene: .
v_gene: TRBV6-1
CDR3nt: TGTGCCAGCAGTGAAATGGGGGGCCGCATTAGAACTAACTATGGCTACACCTTC
CDR3aa: CASSEMGGRIRTNYGYTF

j_gene: TRBJ2-1
abundance: .
d_gene: .
v_gene: TRBV7-2
CDR3nt: TGTGCCAGCAGCTTATCCCAGTGGGCGTGGGTGCGGATCTTC
CDR3aa: CASSLSQWAWVRIF

j_gene: TRBJ1-1
abundance: .
d_gene: .
v_gene: TRBV28
CDR3nt: TGTGCCAGCAGTTTGGGCGGTAGCGTAGCTTTCTTT
CDR3aa: CASSLGGSVAFF

j_gene: TRBJ1-1
abundance: .
d_gene: .
v_gene: TRBV7-3
CDR3nt: TGTGCCAGCAGCCCACCTGGGGCCGGCACTGAAGCTTTCTTT
CDR3aa: CASSPPGAGTEAFF

j_gene: TRBJ1-1
abundance: .
d_gene: .
v_gene: TRBV2
CDR3nt: TGTGCCAGCAGTGAACGGGGGCCAACTATCACTGAAGCTTTCTTT
CDR3aa: CASSERGPTITEAFF

j_gene: TRBJ2-5
abundance: .
d_gene: .
v_gene: TRBV7-9
CDR3nt: TGTGCCAGCAGCTCCCAAGAGACCCAGTACTTC
CDR3aa: CASSSQETQYF